This TCR beta chain was found in a study of radiotherapy plus CTLA-4 blockade in lung cancer. Study as a whole: Patients showed objective responses in about 18% of cases and disease control in roughly 31%.

V dropped 2 bases and J dropped 5 bases, with 19 bases sitting between them. From germline, CDR1 is SGHVS and CDR2 FQNEAQ. This CDR3 has 16 residues. Study-wide results and caveats: Some TCR clones had been derived from tumors. These clones expanded in peripheral blood after radiotherapy plus ipilimumab. Reportedly, early blood T cell clone dynamics best predicted response, with interferon-beta.

Concerning this clone: The antigen is undetermined.

The study treated chemo-refractory metastatic non-small-cell lung cancer patients with focal radiation plus ipilimumab CTLA-4 blockade. Libraries were prepared by immunoSEQ multiplex PCR; TCRdb keeps only in-frame clonotypes and omits some of them. Seen here are some 37,000 clones, roughly 72% observed once, and the top ten hold approximately 11%. This material consisted of peripheral blood, taken from a patient treated with radiotherapy plus ipilimumab. The origin of this receptor is a human donor with non-small cell lung cancer who had stable disease on radiotherapy plus ipilimumab. The chain employs TRBV7-8 and TRBJ2-7; unclear D gene. The DNA for the CDR3 is TGTGCCAGCAGCTTAACCCCCTCCCGCCTCACGGACGAGCAGTACTTC. Its protein is CASSLTPSRLTDEQYF. Filled out from reference TRBV7-8 and TRBJ2-7, the complete variable domain reads GAGVSQSPRYKVAKRGQDVALRCDPISGHVSLFWYQQALGQGPEFLTYFQNEAQLDKSGLPSDRFFAERPEGSVSTLKIQRTQQEDSAVYLCASSLTPSRLTDEQYFGPGTRLTVT.